Listed here are 24 T cell receptor beta chains from one sample, sequenced in a study of blood T cell repertoires in COVID-19. Assay: immunoSEQ multiplex PCR; the TCRdb copy retains only in-frame clones and omits some. The table lists tens of thousands of clones, approximately 80% of them singletons. The material sequenced was peripheral blood. The receptor source for this set is a woman between 65 and 79 years old with acute or convalescent COVID-19.

The CDR3 sequence is CARTHSYGYTF. The CDR3 DNA follows: TGTGCCAGAACGCACTCCTATGGCTACACCTTC. The chain carries TRBV7-5 and TRBJ1-2. TRBV7-5 is noted as a pseudogene. The CDR3 sequence is 11 residues long.

The CDR3 bases are TGTGCCAGCAGTTTAGGAGTCAGGGGGCAATGGGGCTACACCTTC. Translation gives CASSLGVRGQWGYTF. The chain links TRBV28 to TRBJ1-2; 8 positions agree with TRBD1. CDR1 is MDHEN, CDR2 SYDVKM, per germline. V was pared by 2 bases and J by 8 bases, with 10 bases of the junction left unmatched. The CDR3 is made up of 15 amino acids.

The V call is TRBV29-1, the J call TRBJ2-4; a weak D match, TRBD2 (6 bases). Germline CDR1 reads SQVTM; CDR2 reads ANQGSEA. CDR3 length: 13 residues. With 2 bases removed from V and 9 bases from J, the gap between germline ends came to 14 bases. Here the CDR3 DNA reads TGCAGCGTTGAATCCAGACTAGGCGGCATTCAGTACTTC. This sequence encodes CSVESRLGGIQYF.

The gene calls are TRBV18 and TRBJ1-2, with 9 positions matching TRBD1. This CDR3 spans 16 amino acids. From germline, CDR1 is KGHSH and CDR2 LQKENI. The trim removed 0 bases at V and 6 bases at J, leaving 8 bases unmatched. The CDR3 sequence is CASSPPRTDRGNGYTF. DNA of the CDR3: TGTGCCAGCTCACCACCCCGGACGGACAGGGGAAATGGCTACACCTTC.

This clone has a single count. The chain is built from TRBV6-5 and TRBJ1-6; TRBD1 agrees at 7 bases. Per the germline V gene, CDR1 is MNHEY and CDR2 is SVGAGI. V lost 5 bases and J lost 8; bases outside the gene matches: 9. CDR3 length: 15 amino acids. The CDR3 sequence: CASSPPGTGDSPLHF. The CDR3 DNA sequence: TGTGCCAGCAGTCCCCCGGGTACAGGGGATTCACCCCTCCACTTT.

The chain links TRBV4-2 to TRBJ2-1, with TRBD2 matching 11 bases. The CDR3 spans 16 residues. Trimming removed 0 bases from V and 3 bases from J; junction bases left unmatched: 1. CDR1 and CDR2 (germline): LGHNA, YNFKEQ. CDR3 sequence reads: CASSQEGTSGYNEQFF. Written as DNA, the CDR3 is TGTGCCAGCAGCCAAGAAGGGACTAGCGGCTACAATGAGCAGTTCTTC.

This rearrangement joins TRBV5-1 to TRBJ1-3; 7 bases are a match to TRBD1. CDR1 is SGHRS and CDR2 is YFSETQ in the germline V gene. V gave up 4 bases and J gave up 1 base; unmatched junction bases: 2. The CDR3 contains 14 residues. DNA of the CDR3: TGCGCCAGCAGCCGACAGGGATCTGGAAACACCATATATTTT. Its protein is CASSRQGSGNTIYF.

This clone was detected only once. V usage is TRBV27 and J usage is TRBJ2-2, with a tentative D call TRBD2 (6 bases). Trimming took 2 bases from V and 0 from J, leaving 7 bases between them. This CDR3 has 15 residues. Germline loops: CDR1 MNHEY, CDR2 SMNVEV (reference sequence). Here the CDR3 DNA reads TGTGCCAGCAGTTTAGGAGGGTCGAACACCGGGGAGCTGTTTTTT. Its translation is CASSLGGSNTGELFF.

The gene calls are TRBV27 and TRBJ2-1; 9 positions match TRBD2. Germline-derived CDR1 and CDR2 are MNHEY and SMNVEV (reference sequence). The CDR3 runs 17 residues. V was clipped by 3 bases and J by 3 bases; unmatched bases: 9. This chain's CDR3 is CASSLAIAGVGYNEQFF. The CDR3 DNA follows: TGTGCCAGCAGTTTGGCGATAGCGGGAGTGGGCTACAATGAGCAGTTCTTC.

The chain joins TRBV23-1 to TRBJ2-1; no definite D call. TRBV23-1 carries the ORF label, with uncertain function. This CDR3 has 16 residues. The V gene lost 3 bases and the J gene lost 3 bases, with 15 bases spanning the gap. This CDR3 reads CASSHPRRLFYNEQFF. The CDR3 coding sequence is TGCGCCAGCAGTCACCCCCGGAGACTTTTCTACAATGAGCAGTTCTTC.

This chain connects TRBV11-2 to TRBJ2-1; a possible D gene is TRBD1 (5 bases). The CDR3 loop spans 14 amino acids. Per the germline V gene, CDR1 is SGHAT and CDR2 is FQNNGV. The V and J ends lost 1 base and 2 bases respectively, with 6 bases between them. CDR3 amino acids: CASSLGQPYNEQFF. CDR3 sequence (DNA): TGTGCCAGCAGCTTAGGACAGCCCTACAATGAGCAGTTCTTC.

The count of this clone is one. This chain uses TRBV19 with TRBJ2-1; 9 bases align to TRBD2. V lost 3 bases to trimming and J lost 3 bases; unmatched junction nucleotides: 3. The CDR3 has 15 residues. CDR1 is LNHDA and CDR2 is SQIVND in the germline V gene (reference sequence). The CDR3 DNA reads TGTGCCAGTAGTATGACTAGCGGCTTCTACAATGAGCAGTTCTTC. It codes for CASSMTSGFYNEQFF.

With regard to this clone: The junction does not match germline at one end; this may be a read error. The rearrangement joins TRBV12-5 to TRBJ1-2; possibly TRBD1 for D (5 bases). The CDR3 length is 12 residues. Germline CDR1 and CDR2: LGHNT and FRNRAP. For the CDR3, the DNA is TGTGCTAGTGGTTTGGCAGGGTTTGGCCACACCTTC. Translating gives CASGLAGFGHTF. The full variable domain, with the rest looked up from reference TRBV12-5 and TRBJ1-2, is DARVTQTPRHKVTEMGQEVTMRCQPILGHNTVFWYRQTMMQGLELLAYFRNRAPLDDSGMPKDRFSAEMPDATLATLKIQPSEPRDSAVYFCASGLAGFGHTFGSGTRLTVV.

V and J are TRBV3-1 (or the pseudogene TRBV3-2) and TRBJ2-7; D unclear. Per germline, CDR1 LGHDT and CDR2 YNNKEL (reference sequence). The ends were cut back, 1 base at V and 0 bases at J, with 7 bases in the middle. This CDR3 is built from 14 residues. CDR3 region: CASSQVRSSYEQYF. The CDR3 DNA sequence: TGTGCCAGCAGCCAAGTACGGAGCTCCTACGAGCAGTACTTC.

The chain has TRBV28 and TRBJ2-1; weak D call: TRBD2 (6 bases). Germline assignment: CDR1 MDHEN and CDR2 SYDVKM. CDR3 size: 12 residues. Trimming removed 6 bases at V and 6 bases at J, with 9 bases between. Here the CDR3 reads CASRLAANEQFF. CDR3 DNA sequence: TGTGCCAGCAGACTAGCTGCCAATGAGCAGTTCTTC.

J is TRBJ2-1 and V is TRBV25-1, with TRBD2 identical over 7 bases. The V gene end was trimmed by 10 bases and the J gene end by 4 bases; junction bases not matched to a gene: 7. CDR3 length equals 13 residues. Germline V gene sequence: CDR1 MGHDK, CDR2 SYGVNS. The CDR3 sequence is CATIGEGYNEQFF. Here the CDR3 DNA reads TGTGCCACCATCGGGGAGGGTTACAATGAGCAGTTCTTC.

In its sample, this clone was seen a few times. V and J are TRBV2 and TRBJ1-2; D may be TRBD1 (6 bases). V lost 2 bases and J lost 7, with 8 bases in between. The CDR3 length is 12 residues. The germline CDR1 and CDR2 sequences are SNHLY and FYNNEI. The CDR3 loop is CASSELGGGYTF. The CDR3 nucleotides are TGTGCCAGCAGTGAATTAGGGGGTGGCTACACCTTC.

CDR3 sequence (DNA): TGCGCCAGCAGTGACCCGGGACAGGGGATTTCAAGTGGCTACACCTTC. It codes for CASSDPGQGISSGYTF. The V and J genes are TRBV10-2 and TRBJ1-2; 10 bases line up with TRBD1. The CDR3 consists of 16 residues. Per germline, CDR1 WSHSY and CDR2 SAAADI. Trimming cost V 3 bases and J 7 bases; bases outside gene matches: 11.

J is TRBJ2-1 and V is TRBV30; 11 nucleotides agree with TRBD2. Germline trimming cut 2 bases from V and 7 bases from J; bases unmatched to any gene: 10. Germline V lookup: CDR1 GTSNPN, CDR2 SVGIG (reference sequence). This CDR3 has 16 amino acids. The CDR3 coding sequence is TGTGCCTGGAGTCCCCACCTGGGACTAGCGGTTAATGAGCAGTTCTTC. Its translation: CAWSPHLGLAVNEQFF.

The V and J genes are TRBV2 and TRBJ2-3; TRBD1 is a possible D gene (6 bases). V lost 0 bases and J 1 base, leaving 8 bases between the germline ends. CDR3 size: 15 residues. Germline V gene sequence: CDR1 SNHLY, CDR2 FYNNEI. The CDR3 sequence is CASSEARTGTDTQYF. CDR3 coding DNA: TGTGCCAGCAGTGAAGCCCGGACAGGCACAGATACGCAGTATTTT.

The gene calls are TRBV29-1 and TRBJ2-7; TRBD1 aligns across 11 bases. There are 13 residues in the CDR3. Germline loops: CDR1 SQVTM, CDR2 ANQGSEA. Trimming took 3 bases from V and 7 from J; bases not matched to a gene: 5. CDR3 DNA: TGCAGCGTTGAGGGGACAGGGGGAGGTGAGCAGTACTTC. It codes for CSVEGTGGGEQYF.

The chain joins TRBV5-1 to TRBJ1-2; 9 bases map to TRBD1. The CDR3 consists of 17 residues. Germline V gives CDR1 SGHRS, CDR2 YFSETQ. The V gene end was trimmed by 2 bases and the J gene end by 4 bases; junction bases not matched to a gene: 12. In DNA, the CDR3 is TGCGCCAGCAGCTTTTTGGGGACAGGGAGTCGATTCTATGGCTACACCTTC. Amino acids: CASSFLGTGSRFYGYTF.

The chain carries TRBV29-1 and TRBJ2-1; TRBD1 might be the D (5 bases). Germline values: CDR1 SQVTM, CDR2 ANQGSEA. V lost 6 bases to trimming and J lost 6 bases, with 9 bases between them. The CDR3 runs to 11 residues. The CDR3 region is CSVGRGNEQFF. The CDR3 nucleotides read TGCAGCGTAGGAAGGGGCAATGAGCAGTTCTTC.

This clone has just a few counts. J is TRBJ1-2 and V is TRBV5-6; D is uncertain. The V and J ends lost 0 bases and 1 base respectively, with 10 bases between them. CDR1 and CDR2 (germline): SGHDT, YYEEEE. This CDR3 contains 15 residues. CDR3 amino acids: CASSLVSGVNYGYTF. CDR3 nucleotides: TGTGCCAGCAGCTTGGTTTCAGGTGTTAACTATGGCTACACCTTC.